This T cell receptor (beta chain) comes out of a study of cytomegalovirus exposure and HLA in healthy donors (dated by TCRdb to 2015 to 2018). Some background on the complete study: The 500 to 800 repertoires of the first cohort and the 95 to 150 validation repertoires were produced on the same platform, according to a later analysis. The study aimed to test whether signatures of past pathogen exposure could be identified by cataloging public T cell receptors. A separate validation cohort of roughly 130 different subjects was used in addition to the roughly 720-subject first cohort. To predict cytomegalovirus infection status, the study brought together high-throughput TCR immunosequencing, statistical association of individual TCRs with disease status, and machine learning. The research as a whole found: The validation cohort had no HLA typing available for a later analysis, so co-occurrence within that cohort was assessed over all 110 or so repertoires. A later analysis found that TCRs clustered in the first cohort also tended to co-occur in the 100 to 150 validation repertoires, with just under 95% of cluster scores above 0. A few of the identified cytomegalovirus-associated TCR beta chains were confirmed in vitro to be specific for cytomegalovirus antigens. Cytomegalovirus status was reported to be diagnosed by the classifier with high specificity and sensitivity in both the original and validation cohorts. A total of fewer than 200 TCR beta chains were listed by the study as associated with cytomegalovirus. Most TCR sequences were seen in very few donors, while some public TCRs were found in many individuals. According to the authors, the approach could potentially be generalized to other disease states and immunological phenotypes.

The donors were included in the validation cohort of some 110 subjects, a group kept apart from the roughly 690-subject first cohort. The method behind the library was the immunoSEQ multiplex PCR assay. In the source study's methods: To diagnose cytomegalovirus status from the catalog of TCR beta chain sequences, a statistical classification framework was built. Held by TCRdb, this immuneACCESS table contains in-frame sequences only and omits some clones. Under half of the omission traces to an unresolved V gene where checked; the cause of the rest is unknown. V and J calls and clone size are copied from that table; D and trimming were computed from the DNA. In all, the sample holds about 360,000 clones, and approximately 90% of those were seen once. Roughly 0.75% of the sample is held by the ten biggest clonotypes. V is reduced by 10 bases and J by 7 bases, leaving a spacing of 22 bases between them. For CDR1 and CDR2, the germline V gene lists MNHEY and SVGAGI. Measured from the cysteine to the phenylalanine, the CDR3 is 14 residues long. CDR3 DNA is the only sequence kept; it has 42 bases, read in frame from the first base.

This clone was observed once. Its antigen has not been determined. Base qualities are missing; no much larger clone stands one base away. Sequenced: PBMCs. This receptor chain uses TRBV6-5 and TRBJ2-5; the D segment cannot be called with confidence. The sequence came from a woman aged 18 to 35 in good health and CMV-seronegative. The DNA is as follows: TGTGCCATCCCCCCCCCGGGTTCCCCAGTGACCCAGTACTTC. Its translation is CAIPPPGSPVTQYF.